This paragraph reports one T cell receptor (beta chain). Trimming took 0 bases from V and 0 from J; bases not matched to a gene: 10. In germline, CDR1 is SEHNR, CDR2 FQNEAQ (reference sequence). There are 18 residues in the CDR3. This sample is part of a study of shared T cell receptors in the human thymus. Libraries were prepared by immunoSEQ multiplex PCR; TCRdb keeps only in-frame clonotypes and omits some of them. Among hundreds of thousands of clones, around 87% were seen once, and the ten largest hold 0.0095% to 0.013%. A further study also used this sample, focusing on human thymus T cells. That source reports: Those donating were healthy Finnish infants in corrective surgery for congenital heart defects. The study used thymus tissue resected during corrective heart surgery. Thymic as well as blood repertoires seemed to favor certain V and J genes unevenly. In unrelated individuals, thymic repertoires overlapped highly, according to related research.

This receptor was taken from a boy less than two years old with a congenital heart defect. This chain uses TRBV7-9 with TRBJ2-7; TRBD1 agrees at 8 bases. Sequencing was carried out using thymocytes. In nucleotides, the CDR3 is TGTGCCAGCAGCTTAGCGTGGAGACAGGGGTCCCTCTCCTACGAGCAGTACTTC. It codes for CASSLAWRQGSLSYEQYF.